This T cell receptor (beta chain) was identified in a study of T cells after yellow fever vaccination. Study-wide context: Fractions low in cell number were prepared with SMART-Seq v4 Ultra Low Input.

MiXCR was run by TCRdb on the 5' RACE reads, yielding one entry per CDR3 protein. The sample records around 310,000 distinct CDR3 sequences, around 3.6% being singletons. This clonotype was found a few times. CDR3 length: 13 residues. V was shortened by 3 bases and J by 7 bases, with 7 bases between the two germline ends. In germline, CDR1 is PRHDT, CDR2 FYEKMQ (reference sequence). This rearrangement joins TRBV13 to TRBJ1-6, with D tentatively TRBD1 (5 bases). The receptor was derived from a man aged 18 to 30 who received the YFV17D yellow fever vaccine. The source material was PBMCs, sampled on the day of the yellow fever booster vaccination. CDR3: CASSFTGNSPLHF. The CDR3 nucleotides are TGTGCCAGCAGCTTCACAGGCAATTCACCCCTCCACTTT. The variable domain in full, completed from reference TRBV13 and TRBJ1-6, reads AAGVIQSPRHLIKEKRETATLKCYPIPRHDTVYWYQQGPGQDPQFLISFYEKMQSDKGSIPDRFSAQQFSDYHSELNMSSLELGDSALYFCASSFTGNSPLHFGNGTRLTVT.